Listed below are T cell receptor beta chains from one sample, sequenced in a study of T cell changes during pregnancy in multiple sclerosis. Sequencing used immunoSEQ multiplex PCR; TCRdb keeps in-frame clones, though not all of them. Among more than 70,000 clones listed, roughly 92% were seen once. The sequenced sample was peripheral blood, obtained before pregnancy. The source of these receptors is a female donor with multiple sclerosis, enrolled in a pregnancy study. CDR3s leave out the opening cysteine and the closing phenylalanine or tryptophan.

v_gene | CDR3aa
TRBV5-5 | ASSLIRARPSGNTIY
TRBV7-2 | ASSSGGGDP
TRBV27 | ASRAEFSSYNEQF
TRBV5-6 | ASRDTSGRRQETQY
TRBV9 | ASSAGGTDSYEQY
TRBV18 | ASSPVRQGQETQY
TRBV28 | ASREDGGRVTDTQY
TRBV4-3 | ASSPDRGNTDTQY
TRBV4-3 | ASSPGHFGKGYT
TRBV5-1 | ASREGQGANEQY
TRBV7-2 | ASSLVWGDDTQY
TRBV11-1 | ASSGSGRANEQF
TRBV6-1 | ASTGSGNTIY
TRBV19 | ASSLPKAASTDTQY
TRBV9 | ASSVGGRAFNEQF
TRBV30 | AWSVGGPYEQY
TRBV4-3 | ASSQDLGTGDYEQY
TRBV19 | ASSTLGLAGDEQY
TRBV27 | ASSSIAGADTQY
TRBV29-1 | SVEGTSGKNTGELF
TRBV7-2 | ASRRTGKTGELF
TRBV4-1 | ASSQDPTSGQETQY
TRBV7-2 | ASSSRDSRYEQY
TRBV6-6 | ASSYRAGTRDNEQF
TRBV6-1 | ASLEGVDEQF
TRBV28 | ASSLVRNTEAF